This T cell receptor (beta chain) was obtained from a study of T cells of healthy individuals. V lost 1 base and J lost 3; bases outside the gene matches: 9. The germline gives CDR1 SGHTA, CDR2 FQGNSA. The CDR3 is made up of 17 amino acids. In this sample, this clonotype turned up many times. TCRdb passed the 5' RACE reads through MiXCR, listing each CDR3 protein once. The sample lists 100,000 or so distinct CDR3 sequences; 15% to 20% were seen once. This chain connects TRBV7-2 to TRBJ2-3, with 8 bases lining up with TRBD2. The sequence came from a human donor in good health. The CDR3 here is CASSLVAAGGWTDTQYF. DNA of the CDR3: TGTGCCAGCAGCTTAGTGGCCGCGGGAGGATGGACAGATACGCAGTATTTT. Drawing the rest from reference TRBV7-2 and TRBJ2-3, the complete variable domain is GAGVSQSPSNKVTEKGKDVELRCDPISGHTALYWYRQSLGQGLEFLIYFQGNSAPDKSGLPSDRFSAERTGGSVSTLTIQRTQQEDSAVYLCASSLVAAGGWTDTQYFGPGTRLTVL.